The entry below describes one T cell receptor (beta chain). Its specificity is unknown. This sample was included in a study of blood T cells in healthy people across ages. The study, taken as a whole, reports: Getting older went along with TCR beta diversity per million T cells dropping roughly linearly.

This CDR3 region has 14 residues. V was pared by 2 bases and J by 6 bases, with 11 bases between. Looked up from germline, CDR1 is SGDLS and CDR2 is YYNGEE. Together with a sample-barcoded 5' primer, a J-beta primer mix was included in a second PCR lasting roughly 6 to 12 cycles. Each cDNA was tagged by a template-switch adaptor containing 12 random nucleotides. Using its own MiXCR run on the 5' RACE reads, TCRdb lists one record per CDR3 protein. The data show more than 1,000,000 distinct CDR3 sequences, under 30% seen once. These data were also reused for a study on T cells of mothers and their children. In that study: In cDNA synthesis, all of the extracted RNA was used at about 1.5 ug per 15 ul. Every mother supplied over 9 million TCR beta CDR3 reads and every child around 3 million.

Sequencing was carried out using blood. The chain recombines TRBV9 with TRBJ1-4; no reliable D call. The source is a girl between 2 and 10 years old in good health. This CDR3 is CASSVDLVHEKLFF. CDR3 DNA sequence: TGTGCCAGCAGCGTCGATTTAGTTCATGAAAAACTGTTTTTT.